This T cell receptor (beta chain) is from a study of T cells in Graves' hyperthyroidism and ophthalmopathy. RNA transcripts served as the template for amplifying TCR beta CDR3 regions. HTBI primers were employed in a first-round RT-PCR of the TCR CDR3. MiXCR was run by TCRdb on the multiplex PCR reads, yielding one entry per CDR3 protein. The sample consists of around 620,000 distinct CDR3 sequences, 14% of them appearing once. This clonotype has only a few counts. Germline V CDR1 and CDR2: KGHSH, LQKENI. V was shortened by 3 bases and J by 3 bases, with 17 bases between the two germline ends. The CDR3 is 16 residues long.

The receptor was derived from a woman younger than 30 with Graves' ophthalmopathy. The rearrangement links TRBV18 to TRBJ1-1, with D maybe TRBD1 (5 bases). The sample comprised blood. For the CDR3, the DNA is TGTGCCAGCTCACCGAGGGCTGGGGGTTTGGACACTGAAGCTTTCTTT. This translates into CASSPRAGGLDTEAFF.